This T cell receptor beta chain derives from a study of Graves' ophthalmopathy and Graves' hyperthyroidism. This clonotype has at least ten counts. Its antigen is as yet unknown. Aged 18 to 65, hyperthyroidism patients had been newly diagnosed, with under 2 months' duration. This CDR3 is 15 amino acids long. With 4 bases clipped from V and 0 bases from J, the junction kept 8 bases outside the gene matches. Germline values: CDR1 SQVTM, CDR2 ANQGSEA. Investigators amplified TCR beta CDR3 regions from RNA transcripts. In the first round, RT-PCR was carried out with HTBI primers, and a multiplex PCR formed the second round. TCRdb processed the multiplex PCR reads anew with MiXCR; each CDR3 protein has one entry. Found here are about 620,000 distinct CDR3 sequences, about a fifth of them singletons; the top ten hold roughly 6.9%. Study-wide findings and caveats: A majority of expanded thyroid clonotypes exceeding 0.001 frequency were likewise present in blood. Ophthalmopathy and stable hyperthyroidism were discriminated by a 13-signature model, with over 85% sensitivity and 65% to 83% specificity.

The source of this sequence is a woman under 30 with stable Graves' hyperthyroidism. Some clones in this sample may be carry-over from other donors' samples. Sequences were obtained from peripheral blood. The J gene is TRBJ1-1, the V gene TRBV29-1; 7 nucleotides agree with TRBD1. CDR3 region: CSVVTGTVMNTEAFF. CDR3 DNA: TGCAGCGTTGTTACCGGGACAGTAATGAACACTGAAGCTTTCTTT.